The 30 T cell receptor beta chains presented below share a single source sample, sequenced in a study of beta chain features in type 1 diabetes. Points from the study as a whole: In every one of the four CD4+ subsets, TCRB CDR3s were moderately but significantly shorter in Type 1 diabetes patients.

These TCRs' antigens remain unknown. Since all of the isolated RNA was reverse transcribed, expressed TCRB transcripts were what got sequenced. TCRdb's table, derived via immunoSEQ multiplex PCR, lists solely in-frame clones and lacks some. Among about 660,000 clones listed, over 11% were seen once. Sequenced material: naive CD4+ T cells from blood. These receptors all come from a man between 18 and 35 years old with type 1 diabetes.

The chain joins TRBV9 to TRBJ2-4; 11 bases are shared with TRBD2. Trimming cost V 4 bases and J 0 bases; bases outside gene matches: 6. CDR1 is SGDLS, CDR2 YYNGEE, per germline. CDR3 length equals 17 residues. The chain's CDR3 is CASSLGLAEIAKNIQYF. The CDR3 DNA is TGTGCCAGCAGCCTGGGACTAGCGGAAATAGCCAAAAACATTCAGTACTTC.

This chain joins TRBV30 and TRBJ1-1; the D is unclear. There are 11 residues in the CDR3. The V and J ends lost 1 base and 5 bases respectively, with 5 bases between them. CDR1 and CDR2 (germline): GTSNPN, SVGIG (reference sequence). CDR3 nucleotide sequence: TGTGCCTGGAGTGGCAGGACTGAAGCTTTCTTT. Translation gives CAWSGRTEAFF.

This clone was seen more than once but under ten times. The J gene is TRBJ1-5, the V gene TRBV5-1; possible D gene TRBD1, 6 bases. V was shortened by 3 bases and J by 3 bases, with 10 bases between the two germline ends. CDR3 length: 14 amino acids. Per germline, CDR1 SGHRS and CDR2 YFSETQ. The CDR3 DNA reads TGCGCCAGCAGCTCGGACAGCCCCAATCAGCCCCAGCATTTT. Its protein product is CASSSDSPNQPQHF.

This clone was seen only a few times. The chain employs TRBV7-8 and TRBJ2-7; D remains ambiguous. Between the trimmed V and J ends, which lost 4 bases and 4 bases, there was a span of 14 bases. The CDR3 spans 14 residues. Germline CDR1 SGHVS, CDR2 FQNEAQ. CDR3 sequence (DNA): TGTGCCAGCAGCTCCACGCCGGGTGGGTACGAGCAGTACTTC. As protein: CASSSTPGGYEQYF.

This clone was picked up a small number of times. V gene TRBV29-1 combines with J gene TRBJ2-1; the match to TRBD2 covers 11 bases. J lost 1 base, V lost 7 bases, and 6 bases had no gene match. CDR3 length: 15 residues. CDR1 and CDR2 from the germline V gene are SQVTM and ANQGSEA. The CDR3 nucleotides are TGCAGCGCCGAGGGACTAGCGGTTTCCTACAATGAGCAGTTCTTC. It yields the protein CSAEGLAVSYNEQFF.

CDR3 sequence reads: CASSRRLGYESDKTYEQYF. For the CDR3, the DNA is TGTGCCAGCAGCCGCCGCCTGGGGTACGAATCCGATAAAACCTACGAGCAGTACTTC. The chain couples TRBV5-6 to TRBJ2-7; D gene unclear. Trimming took off 4 bases at V and 2 bases at J, with 28 bases between the two ends. The CDR3 is 19 residues long. Germline V gene sequence: CDR1 SGHDT, CDR2 YYEEEE.

This clone showed up just a few times. The chain carries TRBV18 and TRBJ1-2, with TRBD1 identical over 10 bases. V lost 3 bases, J lost 5 bases, and 6 bases stayed unmatched. This CDR3 contains 15 residues. Germline lookup yields CDR1 KGHSH and CDR2 LQKENI. The CDR3 nucleotides are TGTGCCAGCTCACCCTACCAGGGACAGGGGTATGGCTACACCTTC. This encodes CASSPYQGQGYGYTF.

This clone appeared a few times. The V and J genes are TRBV7-2 and TRBJ1-5, with D unresolved. V was trimmed by 5 bases and J by 3 bases, leaving 8 bases between them. CDR3 length: 13 amino acids. Germline CDR1 is SGHTA and CDR2 is FQGNSA. Written as DNA, the CDR3 is TGTGCCAGCAGCCCTTTTTTCAATCAGCCCCAGCATTTT. Translation: CASSPFFNQPQHF.

This chain connects TRBV6-5 to TRBJ1-5; D gene uncertain. The germline V gene has CDR1 MNHEY and CDR2 SVGAGI. V lost 0 bases and J 5 bases, leaving 11 bases between the germline ends. The CDR3 runs to 15 residues. CDR3: CASSYSMNGYQPQHF. The CDR3 DNA sequence: TGTGCCAGCAGTTACTCGATGAACGGGTATCAGCCCCAGCATTTT.

This clone was seen a handful of times. This rearrangement joins TRBV30 to TRBJ2-7; 9 bases agree with TRBD1. The CDR3 has 13 residues. Germline CDR1 GTSNPN, CDR2 SVGIG (reference sequence). The junction had 2 bases not matched to a gene; V was cut back by 1 base and J by 4 bases. CDR3 coding DNA: TGTGCCTGGAGTGCCGGACAGGGGTACGAGCAGTACTTC. As protein: CAWSAGQGYEQYF.

The rearrangement joins TRBV6-6 to TRBJ2-5, with 9 bases fitting TRBD1. The trim removed 11 bases at V and 5 bases at J, leaving 15 bases unmatched. The V gene's germline CDR1 is MNHNY and CDR2 SVGAGI (reference sequence). The CDR3 is 15 amino acids. CDR3 DNA sequence: TGTGCCGTACGACCGACAGGGGGAGTGGGGGAGACCCAGTACTTC. This codes for CAVRPTGGVGETQYF.

This clone turned up a few times. The V call is TRBV7-2, the J call TRBJ1-4; D not resolved. Germline CDR1 is SGHTA and CDR2 is FQGNSA. Trimming stripped 5 bases from V and 0 bases from J, with 10 bases between. This CDR3 contains 15 residues. CDR3 loop: CASSSTYATNEKLFF. The CDR3 DNA is TGTGCCAGCAGCAGCACATACGCAACTAATGAAAAACTGTTTTTT. The full variable domain, rest sourced from reference TRBV7-2 and TRBJ1-4, is GAGVSQSPSNKVTEKGKDVELRCDPISGHTALYWYRQSLGQGLEFLIYFQGNSAPDKSGLPSDRFSAERTGGSVSTLTIQRTQQEDSAVYLCASSSTYATNEKLFFGSGTQLSVL.

The chain employs TRBV13 and TRBJ2-5, with no clear D. V lost 5 bases, J lost 1 base, and 8 bases lay in between. Germline CDR1 is PRHDT and CDR2 is FYEKMQ (reference sequence). This CDR3 has 13 amino acids. The DNA of the CDR3 is TGTGCCAGCAGCCTTCCATCCCAAGAGACCCAGTACTTC. Its translation: CASSLPSQETQYF.

A few counts support this clone. The chain links TRBV7-2 to TRBJ2-1, with a tentative D call TRBD2 (6 bases). The CDR3 is 13 residues long. V lost 5 bases to trimming and J lost 7 bases, with 12 bases between them. CDR1 is SGHTA, CDR2 FQGNSA, per germline. CDR3: CASSPSGLNEQFF. DNA of the CDR3: TGTGCCAGCAGCCCATCCGGACTAAATGAGCAGTTCTTC. The whole variable domain, remainder taken from reference TRBV7-2 and TRBJ2-1, is GAGVSQSPSNKVTEKGKDVELRCDPISGHTALYWYRQSLGQGLEFLIYFQGNSAPDKSGLPSDRFSAERTGGSVSTLTIQRTQQEDSAVYLCASSPSGLNEQFFGPGTRLTVL.

This clone has just a few counts. The rearrangement uses TRBV7-2 and TRBJ1-4; possible D gene TRBD1, 6 bases. V was pared by 8 bases and J by 2 bases, with 12 bases between. Germline V gene data show CDR1 as SGHTA and CDR2 as FQGNSA. This CDR3 contains 14 residues. In DNA, the CDR3 is TGTGCCAGCGGAAACAGGGTGACTAATGAAAAACTGTTTTTT. It specifies CASGNRVTNEKLFF.

The chain is built from TRBV6-5 and TRBJ1-3; 9 nucleotides match TRBD1. The V and J ends lost 8 bases and 8 bases, in that order; junction bases with no gene match: 13. The germline CDR1 and CDR2 sequences are MNHEY and SVGAGI. CDR3 length: 15 amino acids. The CDR3 DNA reads as TGTGCCAGCTCCGTCGGGACAGGGTTATCGGACACCATATATTTT. As protein: CASSVGTGLSDTIYF.

This clone has just a few counts. The same CDR3 can be traced to other DNA sequences in this sample. V is TRBV18 and J is TRBJ2-6; D is undetermined. CDR1 is KGHSH, CDR2 LQKENI, per germline. This CDR3 has 15 amino acids. V lost 3 bases to trimming and J lost 0 bases, with 6 bases between them. CDR3 coding DNA: TGTGCCAGCTCACCTAGAGTCTCTGGGGCCAACGTCCTGACTTTC. It yields the protein CASSPRVSGANVLTF.

This clone was counted between two and nine times. The genes are TRBV30 and TRBJ2-1; perhaps TRBD2 as D (7 bases). There are 14 residues in the CDR3. V was cut by 0 bases and J by 9 bases, with 15 bases left in between. The germline CDR1 and CDR2 sequences are GTSNPN and SVGIG (reference sequence). The CDR3 reads CAWSVRRGAFEQFF. CDR3 nucleotides: TGTGCCTGGAGTGTCCGACGGGGGGCATTTGAGCAGTTCTTC. The variable domain in full, completed from reference TRBV30 and TRBJ2-1, reads SQTIHQWPATLVQPVGSPLSLECTVEGTSNPNLYWYRQAAGRGLQLLFYSVGIGQISSEVPQNLSASRPQDRQFILSSKKLLLSDSGFYLCAWSVRRGAFEQFFGPGTRLTVL.

This clone has a handful of counts. V usage is TRBV6-5 and J usage is TRBJ2-7; D unresolved. Trimming stripped 6 bases from V and 0 bases from J, with 9 bases between. Germline V CDR1 and CDR2: MNHEY, SVGAGI. The CDR3 has 13 amino acids. The CDR3 protein is CASRPAFSYEQYF. The CDR3 coding sequence is TGTGCCAGCAGGCCAGCCTTCTCCTACGAGCAGTACTTC.

The CDR3 here is CAWKPTSGAYNEQFF. In DNA, the CDR3 is TGTGCCTGGAAACCCACTAGCGGGGCTTACAATGAGCAGTTCTTC. V and J are TRBV30 and TRBJ2-1; 10 bases fit TRBD2. V dropped 4 bases and J dropped 4; count of bases not matched to a gene: 7. The CDR3 extends over 15 amino acids. CDR1 is GTSNPN, CDR2 SVGIG, per germline (reference sequence).

This clone came up a few times. The chain has TRBV7-8 and TRBJ2-3; tentative D call: TRBD1 (5 bases). With 2 bases removed from V and 5 bases from J, the gap between germline ends came to 8 bases. Germline lookup yields CDR1 SGHVS and CDR2 FQNEAQ. CDR3 length: 13 residues. The CDR3 sequence: CASSLQGIDTQYF. The CDR3 nucleotides read TGTGCCAGCAGCTTACAGGGAATAGATACGCAGTATTTT.

This clone came up a few times. The genes are TRBV13 and TRBJ2-2; 7 bases agree with TRBD2. The CDR3 extends over 15 amino acids. V gave up 2 bases and J gave up 2 bases; unmatched junction bases: 2. From germline, CDR1 is PRHDT and CDR2 FYEKMQ (reference sequence). The chain's CDR3 is CASSLRGGNTGELFF. Written as DNA, the CDR3 is TGTGCCAGCAGCTTACGCGGGGGAAACACCGGGGAGCTGTTTTTT.

This chain links TRBV4-1 with TRBJ2-3; 7 bases agree with TRBD2. The germline CDR1 and CDR2 sequences are MGHRA and YSYEKL. V dropped 3 bases and J dropped 2; count of bases not matched to a gene: 2. This CDR3 contains 14 residues. The CDR3 reads CASSHRLATDTQYF. In DNA, the CDR3 is TGCGCCAGCAGCCACCGACTAGCCACAGATACGCAGTATTTT.

The genes are TRBV30 and TRBJ2-7; D is perhaps TRBD1 or TRBD2 (5 bases each). The end of the DNA fits TRBJ2-5 better, so the J call may be wrong. The CDR3 consists of 15 residues. Germline V gene data show CDR1 as GTSNPN and CDR2 as SVGIG (reference sequence). In DNA form, the CDR3 reads TGTGCCTGGTCGGACTCGCTTGGGGGTACCGAGACCCAGTACTTC. This translates into CAWSDSLGGTETQYF.

This chain joins TRBV27 and TRBJ2-1; no clear D gene. V was shortened by 5 bases and J by 8 bases, with 7 bases between the two germline ends. Germline assignment: CDR1 MNHEY and CDR2 SMNVEV (reference sequence). The CDR3 is made up of 11 amino acids. This CDR3 is CASSLFHEQFF. The CDR3 DNA is TGTGCCAGCAGTCTTTTCCATGAGCAGTTCTTC.

The chain is built from TRBV30 and TRBJ2-5; 10 bases match TRBD1. Germline V CDR1 and CDR2: GTSNPN, SVGIG (reference sequence). J was trimmed by 13 bases and V by 1 base; bases with no gene match: 6. This CDR3 contains 12 residues. The CDR3 protein is CAWSETGGRGYF. The CDR3 DNA reads as TGTGCCTGGAGTGAGACAGGGGGCCGGGGGTACTTC.

CDR3 sequence reads: CAWSVGNGGQETQYF. The CDR3 DNA reads as TGTGCCTGGAGTGTAGGAAATGGGGGGCAAGAGACCCAGTACTTC. The rearrangement uses TRBV30 and TRBJ2-5, with D possibly TRBD2 on 6 matching bases. The CDR3 extends over 15 amino acids. Germline V gene sequence: CDR1 GTSNPN, CDR2 SVGIG (reference sequence). V was pared by 0 bases and J by 2 bases, with 13 bases between.

CDR3 in DNA: TGCAGCGTCGACCCCGGGCAGGACGAAGCTTTCTTT. It codes for CSVDPGQDEAFF. The chain couples TRBV29-1 to TRBJ1-1; D is unresolved. Germline-derived CDR1 and CDR2 are SQVTM and ANQGSEA. Trimming took 6 bases from V and 8 from J, leaving 16 bases between them. This CDR3 region has 12 residues.

The CDR3 DNA reads TGTGCCAGCAGTTTGGCGGCTAGCGGAAACACAGATACGCAGTATTTT. It specifies CASSLAASGNTDTQYF. The V gene is TRBV28, the J gene TRBJ2-3; the match to TRBD2 covers 7 bases. V was pared by 3 bases and J by 2 bases, with 8 bases of the junction left unmatched. Germline lookup yields CDR1 MDHEN and CDR2 SYDVKM. The CDR3 sequence is 16 residues long.

This clone was detected only a few times. The chain employs TRBV30 and TRBJ2-7; 7 positions match TRBD1. This CDR3 contains 13 residues. V was clipped by 2 bases and J by 2 bases; unmatched bases: 3. CDR1 is GTSNPN, CDR2 SVGIG, per germline (reference sequence). The CDR3 loop is CAWSQGDPYEQYF. CDR3 nucleotides: TGTGCCTGGAGTCAGGGGGACCCCTACGAGCAGTACTTC.